This TCR beta chain originates from a study of blood T cell repertoires in COVID-19. Sequencing was performed with immunoSEQ multiplex PCR; in TCRdb, only in-frame clones are kept and a portion is missing. The table shows some 290,000 clones, with under 90% occurring only once. The CDR3 is 13 residues long. CDR1 MNHEY and CDR2 SVGAGI come from the germline V gene. V was clipped by 4 bases and J by 7 bases; unmatched bases: 4. The clonotype comes from a woman in her twenties or thirties with COVID-19, enrolled during active disease. The chain links TRBV6-5 to TRBJ2-1; the match to TRBD2 covers 7 bases. The sequencing sample was made of peripheral blood. CDR3 sequence reads: CASSFRAGNEQFF. The CDR3 nucleotides are TGTGCCAGCAGTTTTCGAGCGGGGAATGAGCAGTTCTTC.